One and the same sample provided the 13 T cell receptor beta chains below, sequenced in a study of T cells after somatic rescue of genetic block. Here immunoSEQ multiplex PCR was the method, and the copy in TCRdb shows in-frame clones only, minus some. The repertoire includes roughly 55,000 clones, around 96% of them detected once, and approximately 0.073% sits in the top ten. The sequenced sample was peripheral blood mononuclear cells (PBMCs). These receptors were obtained from a child under two years old.

The V call is TRBV7-2, the J call TRBJ2-7, with D hard to call. This CDR3 is 14 amino acids long. The V gene's germline CDR1 is SGHTA and CDR2 FQGNSA. Trimming removed 2 bases from V and 1 base from J, with 9 bases in between. For the CDR3, the DNA is TGTGCCAGCAGCTTAATCCGAACATCCTACGAGCAGTACTTC. Its translation: CASSLIRTSYEQYF.

This chain uses TRBV6-5 with TRBJ2-7; the match to TRBD1 covers 7 bases. The trim removed 0 bases at V and 2 bases at J, leaving 4 bases unmatched. From germline, CDR1 is MNHEY and CDR2 SVGAGI. The CDR3 runs 15 residues. This chain's CDR3 is CASSYSGQAAYEQYF. The DNA of the CDR3 is TGTGCCAGCAGTTACTCTGGACAGGCCGCCTACGAGCAGTACTTC.

The chain recombines TRBV9 with TRBJ1-2; 9 positions match TRBD1. The CDR3 is made up of 18 amino acids. Germline V gives CDR1 SGDLS, CDR2 YYNGEE. J was trimmed by 7 bases and V by 0 bases; bases with no gene match: 16. The DNA for the CDR3 is TGTGCCAGCAGCGTAGAAGTGGTCAACCGGGACAGGGAACGTGGCTACACCTTC. This codes for CASSVEVVNRDRERGYTF. Using reference TRBV9 and TRBJ1-2 for the parts outside the CDR3, the full variable domain is DSGVTQTPKHLITATGQRVTLRCSPRSGDLSVYWYQQSLDQGLQFLIQYYNGEERAKGNILERFSAQQFPDLHSELNLSSLELGDSALYFCASSVEVVNRDRERGYTFGSGTRLTVV.

The V call is TRBV6-5, the J call TRBJ2-7, with 7 nucleotides matching TRBD2. The CDR3 extends over 15 amino acids. Germline V lookup: CDR1 MNHEY, CDR2 SVGAGI. The V gene end was trimmed by 5 bases and the J gene end by 2 bases; junction bases not matched to a gene: 9. The CDR3 protein is CASSAGRGGPYEQYF. CDR3 in DNA: TGTGCCAGCAGTGCCGGTAGGGGAGGGCCCTACGAGCAGTACTTC.

V is TRBV10-3 and J is TRBJ1-5, with 8 positions matching TRBD1. Trimming at V came to 8 bases and at J to 0 bases, leaving 3 bases not matched to a gene. Germline V CDR1 and CDR2: ENHRY, SYGVKD. The CDR3 runs to 14 residues. CDR3 protein: CAIGGQDSNQPQHF. The CDR3 DNA sequence: TGTGCCATCGGGGGACAGGATAGCAATCAGCCCCAGCATTTT.

V is TRBV6-5 and J is TRBJ1-2, with 9 bases identical to TRBD1. Germline assignment: CDR1 MNHEY and CDR2 SVGAGI. Germline trimming cut 6 bases from V and 2 bases from J; bases unmatched to any gene: 4. The CDR3 totals 14 residues. CDR3 amino acids: CASRRDRVNYGYTF. In DNA, the CDR3 is TGTGCCAGCAGGAGGGACAGGGTAAACTATGGCTACACCTTC.

The chain recombines TRBV29-1 with TRBJ2-4; 7 nucleotides match TRBD2. The trim removed 6 bases at V and 5 bases at J, leaving 10 bases unmatched. The CDR3 is 14 amino acids. Germline V gene sequence: CDR1 SQVTM, CDR2 ANQGSEA. CDR3 in amino acids: CSVQGGTIENIQYF. DNA of the CDR3: TGCAGCGTCCAGGGTGGGACTATCGAAAACATTCAGTACTTC.

This chain links TRBV5-1 with TRBJ1-2; weak D call: TRBD1 (6 bases). V dropped 4 bases and J dropped 2 bases, with 15 bases sitting between them. This CDR3 is built from 15 residues. CDR1 is SGHRS, CDR2 YFSETQ, per germline. This chain's CDR3 is CASSDRDTLNYGYTF. CDR3 in DNA: TGCGCCAGCAGCGACCGGGACACACTGAACTATGGCTACACCTTC.

This chain connects TRBV28 to TRBJ1-2; D is perhaps TRBD1 (5 bases). Looked up from germline, CDR1 is MDHEN and CDR2 is SYDVKM. The CDR3 spans 11 residues. The V end was cut by 6 bases, the J end by 8 bases, with 10 bases between. As DNA, the CDR3 is TGTGCCAGCAGCATAAGACAGGGCTACACCTTC. Residues: CASSIRQGYTF.

This chain uses TRBV27 with TRBJ1-1, with TRBD1 matching 7 bases. Germline-derived CDR1 and CDR2 are MNHEY and SMNVEV (reference sequence). This CDR3 has 14 residues. The V gene end was trimmed by 0 bases and the J gene end by 7 bases; junction bases not matched to a gene: 5. CDR3 residues: CASSLSGQVHEAFF. DNA of the CDR3: TGTGCCAGCAGTTTATCTGGACAGGTGCATGAAGCTTTCTTT.

J is TRBJ1-6 and V is TRBV7-9; 8 nucleotides align to TRBD1. The CDR3 loop spans 13 amino acids. J lost 6 bases, V lost 5 bases, and 0 bases had no gene match. The germline gives CDR1 SEHNR, CDR2 FQNEAQ (reference sequence). Here the CDR3 DNA reads TGTGCCAGCAGCGGACAGGGTAATTCACCCCTCCACTTT. It is translated as CASSGQGNSPLHF.

The chain employs TRBV28 and TRBJ1-1; no definite D call. The CDR3 consists of 13 residues. Per germline, CDR1 MDHEN and CDR2 SYDVKM. Trimming cost V 5 bases and J 2 bases, with 9 bases left between them. The CDR3 sequence is CASSLRINTEAFF. Written as DNA, the CDR3 is TGTGCCAGCAGTCTCCGGATAAACACTGAAGCTTTCTTT.

A single count supports this clone. One end of the junction varies from germline; a read error may be responsible. This rearrangement joins TRBV5-6 to TRBJ2-7; 8 nucleotides agree with TRBD1. CDR1 is SGHDT, CDR2 YYEEEE, per germline. This CDR3 contains 14 residues. The DNA of the CDR3 is TGTGCCAGCAGCTTGACAGGGGGTATTTACGAGCGGTACTTC. Its protein is CASSLTGGIYERYF.